The TCR beta chain described here comes from a study of blood T cell repertoires in COVID-19. Overall study context: Sources were T cells, B-cell-depleted T cells, or PBMCs; the material itself was cDNA or gDNA.

In the original analysis: Reference gene primers were amplified, and this amplification served to estimate nucleated cell counts. The data were produced by immunoSEQ multiplex PCR, yet TCRdb's version contains in-frame clones alone and is incomplete. The DNA gave D and trimming, while V, J and clone size come from that table. The sample has 150,000 to 200,000 clones, more than 85% seen once; the top ten hold roughly 2%. The V gene's germline CDR1 is SGDLS and CDR2 YYNGEE. The CDR3 covers 18 residues. V lost 3 bases to trimming and J lost 7 bases; unmatched junction nucleotides: 16. Sequenced input: peripheral blood. The sequence was collected from an older woman with COVID-19, enrolled during active disease. The V call is TRBV9, the J call TRBJ2-5; the match to TRBD2 covers 12 bases. The CDR3 region has the DNA TGTGCCAGCAGCGCCTCCCTGCCGACTAGCGGGGGTGCGGGGACCCAGTACTTC. It translates to CASSASLPTSGGAGTQYF.